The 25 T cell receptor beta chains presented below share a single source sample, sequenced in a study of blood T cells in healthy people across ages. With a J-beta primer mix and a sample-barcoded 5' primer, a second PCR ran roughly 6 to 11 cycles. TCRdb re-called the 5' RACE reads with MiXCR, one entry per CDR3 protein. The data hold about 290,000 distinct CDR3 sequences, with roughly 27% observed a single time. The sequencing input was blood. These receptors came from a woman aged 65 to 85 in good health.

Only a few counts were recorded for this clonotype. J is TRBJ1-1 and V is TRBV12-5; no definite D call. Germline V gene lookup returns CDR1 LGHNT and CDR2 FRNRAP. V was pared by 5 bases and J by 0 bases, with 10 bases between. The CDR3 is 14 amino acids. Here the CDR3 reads CASGIDGMNTEAFF. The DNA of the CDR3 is TGTGCTAGTGGTATCGACGGGATGAACACTGAAGCTTTCTTT.

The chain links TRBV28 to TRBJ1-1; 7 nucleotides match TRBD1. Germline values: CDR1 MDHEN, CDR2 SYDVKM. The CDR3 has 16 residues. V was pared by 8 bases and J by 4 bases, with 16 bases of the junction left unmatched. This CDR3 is CASLSQGGRGFTEAFF. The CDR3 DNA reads TGTGCCAGCCTCTCGCAGGGAGGCAGGGGGTTCACTGAAGCTTTCTTT.

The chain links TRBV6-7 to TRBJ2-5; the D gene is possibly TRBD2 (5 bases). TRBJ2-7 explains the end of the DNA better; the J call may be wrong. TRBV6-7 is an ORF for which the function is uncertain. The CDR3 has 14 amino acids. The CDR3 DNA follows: TGTGCCACCAGCTTAGATAGCGACTCCTACGAGCAGTACTTC. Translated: CATSLDSDSYEQYF.

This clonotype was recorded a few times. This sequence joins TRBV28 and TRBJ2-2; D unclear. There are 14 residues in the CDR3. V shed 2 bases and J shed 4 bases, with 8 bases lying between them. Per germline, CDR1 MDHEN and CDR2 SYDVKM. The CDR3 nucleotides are TGTGCCAGCAGTTTAAGGGCACCCACCGGGGAGCTGTTTTTT. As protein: CASSLRAPTGELFF.

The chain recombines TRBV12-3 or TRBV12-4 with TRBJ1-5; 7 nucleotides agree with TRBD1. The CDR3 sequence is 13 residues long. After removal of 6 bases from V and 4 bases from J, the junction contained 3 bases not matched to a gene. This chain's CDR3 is CASRGTANQPQHF. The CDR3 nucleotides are TGTGCCAGCAGAGGGACAGCGAATCAGCCCCAGCATTTT.

The chain's CDR3 is CSADEEINYGYTF. CDR3 DNA: TGCAGTGCTGACGAGGAGATTAACTATGGCTACACCTTC. The gene calls are TRBV20-1 and TRBJ1-2; no reliable D call. V was trimmed by 5 bases and J by 1 base, leaving 11 bases between them. This CDR3 is built from 13 residues. CDR1 DFQATT and CDR2 SNEGSKA come from the germline V gene (reference sequence).

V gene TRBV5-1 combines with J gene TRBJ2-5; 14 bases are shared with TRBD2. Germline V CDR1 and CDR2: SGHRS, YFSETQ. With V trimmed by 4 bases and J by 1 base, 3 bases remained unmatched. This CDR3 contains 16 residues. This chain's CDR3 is CASSDGLAGGQETQYF. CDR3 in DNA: TGCGCCAGCAGCGATGGACTAGCGGGGGGCCAAGAGACCCAGTACTTC. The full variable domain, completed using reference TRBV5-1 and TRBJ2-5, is KAGVTQTPRYLIKTRGQQVTLSCSPISGHRSVSWYQQTPGQGLQFLFEYFSETQRNKGNFPGRFSGRQFSNSRSEMNVSTLELGDSALYLCASSDGLAGGQETQYFGPGTRLLVL.

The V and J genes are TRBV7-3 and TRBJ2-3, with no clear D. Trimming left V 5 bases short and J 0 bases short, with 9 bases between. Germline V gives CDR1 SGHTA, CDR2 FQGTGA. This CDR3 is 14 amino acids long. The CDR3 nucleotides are TGTGCCAGCAGCCGAGGTTCTAGCACAGATACGCAGTATTTT. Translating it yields CASSRGSSTDTQYF.

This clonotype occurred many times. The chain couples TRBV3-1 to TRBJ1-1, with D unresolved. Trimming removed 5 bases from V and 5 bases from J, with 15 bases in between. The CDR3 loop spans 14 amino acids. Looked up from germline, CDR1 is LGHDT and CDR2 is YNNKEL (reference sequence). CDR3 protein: CASSIHGEGTEAFF. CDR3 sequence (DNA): TGTGCCAGCAGCATTCACGGTGAAGGGACTGAAGCTTTCTTT.

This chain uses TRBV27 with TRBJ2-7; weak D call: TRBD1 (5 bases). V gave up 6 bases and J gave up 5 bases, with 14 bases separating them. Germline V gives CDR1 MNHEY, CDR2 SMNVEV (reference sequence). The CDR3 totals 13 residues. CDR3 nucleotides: TGTGCCAGCAGGCCCCAGGGTTCTCACGAGCAGTACTTC. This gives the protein CASRPQGSHEQYF.

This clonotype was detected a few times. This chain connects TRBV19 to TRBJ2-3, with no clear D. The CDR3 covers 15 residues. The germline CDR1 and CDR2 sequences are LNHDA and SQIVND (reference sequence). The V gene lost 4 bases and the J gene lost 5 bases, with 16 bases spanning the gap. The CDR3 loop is CASSKTRSVVDTQYF. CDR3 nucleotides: TGTGCCAGTAGTAAGACCCGGAGTGTGGTAGATACGCAGTATTTT.

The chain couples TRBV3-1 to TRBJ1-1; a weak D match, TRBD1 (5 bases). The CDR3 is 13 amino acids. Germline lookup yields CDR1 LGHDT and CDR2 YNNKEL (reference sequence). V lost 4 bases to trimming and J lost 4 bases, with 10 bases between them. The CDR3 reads CASSPDTSTEAFF. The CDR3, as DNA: TGTGCCAGCAGCCCGGACACCTCCACTGAAGCTTTCTTT.

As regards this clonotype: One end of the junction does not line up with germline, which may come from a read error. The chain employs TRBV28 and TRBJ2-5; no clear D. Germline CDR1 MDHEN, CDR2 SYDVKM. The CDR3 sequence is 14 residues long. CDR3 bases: TGTGCCGGCAGTTTAGGTCACAGTCAAGAGACCCAGTACTTC. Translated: CAGSLGHSQETQYF.

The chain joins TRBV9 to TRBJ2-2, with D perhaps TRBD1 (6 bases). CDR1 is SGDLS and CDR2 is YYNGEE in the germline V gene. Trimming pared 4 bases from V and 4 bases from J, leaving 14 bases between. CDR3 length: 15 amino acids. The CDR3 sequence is CASSLDRSRTGELFF. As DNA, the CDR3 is TGTGCCAGCAGCCTCGACAGGAGTCGCACCGGGGAGCTGTTTTTT.

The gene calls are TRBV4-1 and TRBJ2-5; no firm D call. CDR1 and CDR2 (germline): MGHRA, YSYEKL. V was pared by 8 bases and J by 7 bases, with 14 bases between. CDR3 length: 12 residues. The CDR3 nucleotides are TGCGCCAGCTCGAAGGATGTGGGGACCCAGTACTTC. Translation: CASSKDVGTQYF.

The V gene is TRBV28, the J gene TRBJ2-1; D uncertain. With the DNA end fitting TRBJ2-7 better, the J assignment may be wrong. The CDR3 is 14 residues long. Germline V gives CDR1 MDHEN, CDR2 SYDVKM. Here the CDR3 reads CASKGSLSSYEQYF. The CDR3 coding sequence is TGTGCCAGCAAGGGTAGCCTTAGCTCCTACGAGCAGTACTTC.

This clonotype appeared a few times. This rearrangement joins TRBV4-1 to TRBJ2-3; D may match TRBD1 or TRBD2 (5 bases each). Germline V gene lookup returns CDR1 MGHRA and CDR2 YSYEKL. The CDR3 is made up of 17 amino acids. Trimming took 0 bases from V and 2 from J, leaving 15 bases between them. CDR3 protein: CASSQDPGAEHTDTQYF. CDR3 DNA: TGCGCCAGCAGCCAAGATCCCGGGGCGGAGCACACAGATACGCAGTATTTT.

Written as DNA, the CDR3 is TGCAGTGCTAGGGGCAGGGGCCGTAACTATGGCTACACCTTC. Translation gives CSARGRGRNYGYTF. The chain employs TRBV20-1 and TRBJ1-2; weak D call: TRBD1 (6 bases). The CDR3 has 14 amino acids. V lost 3 bases and J 1 base, leaving 12 bases between the germline ends. Germline CDR1 reads DFQATT; CDR2 reads SNEGSKA (reference sequence).

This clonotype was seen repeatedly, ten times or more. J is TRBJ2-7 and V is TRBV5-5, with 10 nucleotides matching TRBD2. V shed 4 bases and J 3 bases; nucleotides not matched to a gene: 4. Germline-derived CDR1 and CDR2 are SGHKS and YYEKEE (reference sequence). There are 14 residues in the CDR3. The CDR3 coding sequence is TGTGCCAGCAGCCCTATAGCGGGAGGCTACGAGCAGTACTTC. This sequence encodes CASSPIAGGYEQYF.

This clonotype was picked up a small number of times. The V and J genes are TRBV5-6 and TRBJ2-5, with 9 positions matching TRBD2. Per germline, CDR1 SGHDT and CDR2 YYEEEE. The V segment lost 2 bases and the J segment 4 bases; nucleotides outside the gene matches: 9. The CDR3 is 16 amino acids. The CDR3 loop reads CASSFRLAGSPETQYF. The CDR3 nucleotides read TGTGCCAGCAGCTTCCGGCTAGCGGGATCCCCAGAGACCCAGTACTTC.

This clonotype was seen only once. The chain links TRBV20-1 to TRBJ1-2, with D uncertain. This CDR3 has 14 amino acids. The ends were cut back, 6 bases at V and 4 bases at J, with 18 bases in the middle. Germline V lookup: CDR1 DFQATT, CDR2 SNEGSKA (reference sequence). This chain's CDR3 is CSARMSPSSYGYTF. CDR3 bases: TGCAGTGCCCGAATGAGCCCCTCTTCCTATGGCTACACCTTC.

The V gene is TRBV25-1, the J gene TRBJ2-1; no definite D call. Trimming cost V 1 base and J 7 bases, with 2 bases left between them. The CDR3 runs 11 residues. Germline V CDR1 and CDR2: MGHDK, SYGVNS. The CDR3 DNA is TGTGCCAGCAGTGAATTTAATGAGCAGTTCTTC. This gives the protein CASSEFNEQFF.

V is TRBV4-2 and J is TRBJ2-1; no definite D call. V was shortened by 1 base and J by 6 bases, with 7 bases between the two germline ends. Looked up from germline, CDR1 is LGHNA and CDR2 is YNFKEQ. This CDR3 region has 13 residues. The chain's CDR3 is CASSQGLFNEQFF. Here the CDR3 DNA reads TGTGCCAGCAGCCAAGGGCTTTTCAATGAGCAGTTCTTC.

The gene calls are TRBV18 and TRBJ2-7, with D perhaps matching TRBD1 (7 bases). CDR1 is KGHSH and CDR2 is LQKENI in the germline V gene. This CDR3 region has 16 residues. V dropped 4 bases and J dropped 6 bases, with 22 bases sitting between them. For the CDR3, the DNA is TGTGCCAGCTCACTCGAACTCCAGGGGGGTAGGAGCGAGCAGTACTTC. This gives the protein CASSLELQGGRSEQYF.

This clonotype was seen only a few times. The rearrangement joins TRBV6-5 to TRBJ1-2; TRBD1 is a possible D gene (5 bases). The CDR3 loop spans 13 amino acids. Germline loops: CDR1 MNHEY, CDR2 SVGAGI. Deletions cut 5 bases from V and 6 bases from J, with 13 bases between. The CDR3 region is CASSPGGSDGYTF. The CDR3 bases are TGTGCCAGCAGTCCCGGGGGGAGCGATGGCTACACCTTC.